Presented here are 27 T cell receptor beta chains from one specimen sequenced in a study of blood T cell repertoires in COVID-19. The protocol was immunoSEQ multiplex PCR, while the TCRdb copy is restricted to in-frame clones and leaves out a portion. The sample shows about 140,000 clones, almost 90% of them seen only once. Sequencing used peripheral blood. These receptor sequences come from a woman in her sixties with acute or convalescent COVID-19.

This chain links TRBV7-8 with TRBJ1-1; 7 bases agree with TRBD1. Trimming removed 2 bases from V and 5 bases from J; junction bases left unmatched: 8. The CDR3 runs 15 residues. Germline lookup yields CDR1 SGHVS and CDR2 FQNEAQ. The CDR3 coding sequence is TGTGCCAGCAGCTTACCCGGGACAGTTGGGACTGAAGCTTTCTTT. It specifies CASSLPGTVGTEAFF.

The chain uses TRBV10-3 and TRBJ2-3; TRBD1 might be the D (7 bases). Per germline, CDR1 ENHRY and CDR2 SYGVKD. The CDR3 length is 12 residues. The ends were cut back, 8 bases at V and 4 bases at J, with 10 bases in the middle. Here the CDR3 reads CAIGGTADTQYF. The CDR3 DNA follows: TGTGCCATCGGCGGGACAGCAGATACGCAGTATTTT.

The chain employs TRBV11-2 and TRBJ2-2, with D maybe TRBD1 (6 bases). Germline V lookup: CDR1 SGHAT, CDR2 FQNNGV. Trimming pared 2 bases from V and 4 bases from J, leaving 14 bases between. The CDR3 contains 16 residues. As DNA, the CDR3 is TGTGCCAGCAGCTTATCGTCAGGGGTGGTCACCGGGGAGCTGTTTTTT. Protein: CASSLSSGVVTGELFF.

This clone appeared a few times. This chain joins TRBV13 and TRBJ2-7; tentative D call: TRBD2 (7 bases). V gave up 8 bases and J gave up 4 bases, with 18 bases separating them. The germline V gene encodes CDR1 PRHDT and CDR2 FYEKMQ (reference sequence). This CDR3 region has 14 residues. This CDR3 reads CASRSQGRGYEQYF. DNA of the CDR3: TGTGCCAGCCGATCCCAGGGGAGGGGTTACGAGCAGTACTTC. Filled out from reference TRBV13 and TRBJ2-7, the complete variable domain reads AAGVIQSPRHLIKEKRETATLKCYPIPRHDTVYWYQQGPGQDPQFLISFYEKMQSDKGSIPDRFSAQQFSDYHSELNMSSLELGDSALYFCASRSQGRGYEQYFGPGTRLTVT.

The chain's CDR3 is CASSLVQDGSPLHF. The CDR3 bases are TGTGCCAGCAGCTTGGTACAGGATGGTTCACCCCTCCACTTT. This sequence joins TRBV5-8 and TRBJ1-6; weak D call: TRBD1 (5 bases). Between the trimmed V and J ends, which lost 0 bases and 9 bases, there was a span of 10 bases. CDR1 and CDR2 (germline): SGHTS, YDEGEE. CDR3 length equals 14 residues.

The chain couples TRBV3-1 (or the pseudogene TRBV3-2) to TRBJ2-4; 7 bases agree with TRBD1. The CDR3 is made up of 16 amino acids. CDR1 is LGHDT and CDR2 is YNNKEL in the germline V gene (reference sequence). The junction had 9 bases not matched to a gene; V was cut back by 3 bases and J by 4 bases. CDR3 sequence: CASSHYPTGRKNIQYF. CDR3 bases: TGTGCCAGCAGCCATTACCCGACAGGGCGTAAAAACATTCAGTACTTC.

The J gene is TRBJ1-3, the V gene TRBV6-5; weak D call: TRBD1 (6 bases). This CDR3 comprises 14 residues. The germline V gene has CDR1 MNHEY and CDR2 SVGAGI. V shed 5 bases and J shed 2 bases, with 10 bases lying between them. The CDR3 loop is CASSRQEAGNTIYF. The DNA of the CDR3 is TGTGCCAGCAGTAGACAGGAGGCTGGAAACACCATATATTTT.

This clone was picked up one time. The V gene is TRBV27, the J gene TRBJ2-7, with D perhaps TRBD2 (5 bases). This CDR3 is built from 14 residues. CDR1 and CDR2 (germline): MNHEY, SMNVEV (reference sequence). V was shortened by 6 bases and J by 0 bases, with 12 bases between the two germline ends. This CDR3 reads CASRSVRVSYEQYF. CDR3 DNA: TGTGCCAGCAGATCTGTGCGGGTCTCCTACGAGCAGTACTTC.

The chain uses TRBV2 and TRBJ1-5; possibly TRBD1 for D (5 bases). This CDR3 region has 17 residues. V was pared by 4 bases and J by 0 bases, with 16 bases between. Germline lookup yields CDR1 SNHLY and CDR2 FYNNEI. This CDR3 is CASSARLGALSNQPQHF. In DNA form, the CDR3 reads TGTGCCAGCAGTGCGAGGTTAGGGGCGCTTAGCAATCAGCCCCAGCATTTT.

V and J are TRBV4-2 and TRBJ1-1; 7 positions match TRBD1. Germline CDR1 reads LGHNA; CDR2 reads YNFKEQ. CDR3 length equals 17 residues. The J segment lost 0 bases and the V segment lost 0 bases, leaving 7 bases of the junction unmatched. The CDR3 bases are TGTGCCAGCAGCCAAGATCCCCAGGGGGTAATGAACACTGAAGCTTTCTTT. Protein sequence: CASSQDPQGVMNTEAFF.

J is TRBJ2-3 and V is TRBV4-1; 9 bases agree with TRBD1. Germline V gene sequence: CDR1 MGHRA, CDR2 YSYEKL. After removal of 3 bases from V and 4 bases from J, the junction contained 5 bases not matched to a gene. CDR3 length: 15 residues. The CDR3 DNA is TGCGCCAGCAGCCACCCCGGGACAGGGCCAGATACGCAGTATTTT. Translated: CASSHPGTGPDTQYF.

The chain combines TRBV5-8 with TRBJ2-2, with D possibly matching TRBD1 (6 bases). The ends were cut back, 6 bases at V and 2 bases at J, with 17 bases in the middle. This CDR3 has 16 residues. The V gene's germline CDR1 is SGHTS and CDR2 YDEGEE. As DNA, the CDR3 is TGTGCCAGCAACCGACTATCAGGGGAAAACACCGGGGAGCTGTTTTTT. Its translation: CASNRLSGENTGELFF.

This rearrangement joins TRBV4-2 to TRBJ2-7; a weak D match, TRBD1 (6 bases). The CDR3 totals 16 residues. V lost 0 bases, J lost 2 bases, and 14 bases lay in between. Germline CDR1 is LGHNA and CDR2 is YNFKEQ. The CDR3 DNA follows: TGTGCCAGCAGCCAAGATCGAGGGGGTACCACCTACGAGCAGTACTTC. Translation: CASSQDRGGTTYEQYF.

This clone has just one count. The rearrangement joins TRBV19 to TRBJ2-1; 7 nucleotides align to TRBD1. The CDR3 spans 13 residues. The germline V gene encodes CDR1 LNHDA and CDR2 SQIVND (reference sequence). With V trimmed by 7 bases and J by 4 bases, 4 bases remained unmatched. DNA of the CDR3: TGTGCCAGTACCAAGGACAGGTACAATGAGCAGTTCTTC. This translates into CASTKDRYNEQFF. Full variable domain (outside the CDR3, taken from reference TRBV19 and TRBJ2-1): DGGITQSPKYLFRKEGQNVTLSCEQNLNHDAMYWYRQDPGQGLRLIYYSQIVNDFQKGDIAEGYSVSREKKESFPLTVTSAQKNPTAFYLCASTKDRYNEQFFGPGTRLTVL.

The V and J genes are TRBV7-2 and TRBJ1-2, with no clear D. The CDR3 has 15 residues. Trimming took off 4 bases at V and 5 bases at J, with 17 bases between the two ends. Germline V CDR1 and CDR2: SGHTA, FQGNSA. This CDR3 is CASSSLSILKYGYTF. CDR3 DNA: TGTGCCAGCAGCTCCCTATCGATACTTAAATATGGCTACACCTTC.

The chain recombines TRBV28 with TRBJ1-4, with 9 bases fitting TRBD1. Germline CDR1 MDHEN, CDR2 SYDVKM. The CDR3 consists of 14 residues. Trimming took 8 bases from V and 8 from J; bases not matched to a gene: 9. The CDR3 sequence is CASCEDRGLEKLFF. CDR3 nucleotide sequence: TGTGCCAGCTGTGAGGACAGGGGATTAGAAAAACTGTTTTTT.

The chain uses TRBV5-4 and TRBJ2-7; 7 bases align to TRBD1. CDR1 and CDR2 from the germline V gene are SGHNT and YYREEE (reference sequence). The CDR3 runs 16 residues. The V and J ends lost 0 bases and 3 bases, in that order; junction bases with no gene match: 9. The CDR3 loop is CASSLAPGQRNYEQYF. CDR3 coding DNA: TGTGCCAGCAGCTTGGCCCCGGGACAGCGGAACTACGAGCAGTACTTC.

This clone appeared a few times. The chain employs TRBV3-1 (or the pseudogene TRBV3-2) and TRBJ2-5, with D possibly TRBD1 on 6 matching bases. The CDR3 is 15 amino acids. Trimming removed 8 bases at V and 7 bases at J, with 23 bases between. Germline V gene sequence: CDR1 LGHDT, CDR2 YNNKEL (reference sequence). The CDR3 reads CASRWGFRGHGTQYF. CDR3 sequence (DNA): TGTGCCAGCCGATGGGGATTTCGGGGACACGGGACCCAGTACTTC.

The chain employs TRBV5-1 and TRBJ2-6; 7 bases are a match to TRBD1. Trimming took 5 bases from V and 5 from J; bases not matched to a gene: 13. CDR1 and CDR2 from the germline V gene are SGHRS and YFSETQ. The CDR3 totals 17 residues. CDR3 coding DNA: TGCGCCAGCAGACCCGACAGGGCGGCTAGCTGGGCCAACGTCCTGACTTTC. This sequence encodes CASRPDRAASWANVLTF.

The chain uses TRBV7-3 and TRBJ1-5, with unresolved D. Between the trimmed V and J ends, which lost 0 bases and 5 bases, there was a span of 5 bases. From germline, CDR1 is SGHTA and CDR2 FQGTGA. The CDR3 runs to 13 residues. CDR3 bases: TGTGCCAGCAGCTTAACGATAGATCAGCCCCAGCATTTT. Its protein is CASSLTIDQPQHF. The full variable domain, rest sourced from reference TRBV7-3 and TRBJ1-5, is GAGVSQTPSNKVTEKGKYVELRCDPISGHTALYWYRQSLGQGPEFLIYFQGTGAADDSGLPNDRFFAVRPEGSVSTLKIQRTERGDSAVYLCASSLTIDQPQHFGDGTRLSIL.

The chain has TRBV7-2 and TRBJ2-7; 10 bases are a match to TRBD2. The CDR3 covers 17 residues. Per the germline V gene, CDR1 is SGHTA and CDR2 is FQGNSA. Trimming at V came to 4 bases and at J to 2 bases, leaving 11 bases not matched to a gene. CDR3 loop: CASSSSLASGGPYEQYF. The CDR3 coding sequence is TGTGCCAGCAGCTCCAGCCTGGCTAGCGGGGGACCCTACGAGCAGTACTTC.

The gene calls are TRBV25-1 and TRBJ1-2, with D possibly TRBD1 on 6 matching bases. With 10 bases removed from V and 7 bases from J, the gap between germline ends came to 22 bases. The CDR3 is 14 amino acids. CDR1 MGHDK and CDR2 SYGVNS come from the germline V gene. CDR3 loop: CATRVGHREGGYTF. The CDR3 DNA reads as TGTGCCACACGAGTTGGGCACAGGGAGGGTGGCTACACCTTC.

The rearrangement links TRBV7-9 to TRBJ1-2, with 10 nucleotides matching TRBD1. V shed 5 bases and J 3 bases; nucleotides not matched to a gene: 6. Germline CDR1 SEHNR, CDR2 FQNEAQ (reference sequence). The CDR3 contains 15 residues. The CDR3 spells CASSLLTGGDYGYTF. The CDR3 nucleotides read TGTGCCAGCAGCCTCCTGACAGGGGGCGACTATGGCTACACCTTC.

The chain combines TRBV21-1 with TRBJ2-7; the D call in the table, TRBD2, was not verified against the DNA. TRBV21-1 constitutes a pseudogene. The CDR3 has 15 amino acids. The CDR3 nucleotides read TGTGCCAGCAGCCAACGACTAGCGGGCGCTGACGAGCAGTACTTC. Translating gives CASSQRLAGADEQYF.

The chain links TRBV7-2 to TRBJ1-4, with 12 bases identical to TRBD1. The CDR3 runs to 15 residues. Germline CDR1 reads SGHTA; CDR2 reads FQGNSA. The junction had 4 bases not matched to a gene; V was cut back by 4 bases and J by 7 bases. The CDR3 region is CASSSGQGAGEKLFF. CDR3 sequence (DNA): TGTGCCAGCAGCTCGGGACAGGGGGCGGGTGAAAAACTGTTTTTT.

V usage is TRBV12-3 or TRBV12-4 and J usage is TRBJ1-5, with D possibly TRBD1 on 5 matching bases. The CDR3 is 12 amino acids. The germline V and J ends were trimmed by 3 bases and 9 bases, with 9 bases remaining between them. CDR3 region: CASSLGPGPQHF. CDR3 nucleotides: TGTGCCAGCAGTTTGGGGCCTGGGCCCCAGCATTTT.

V gene TRBV18 combines with J gene TRBJ1-2, with D possibly matching TRBD1 (5 bases). The germline V gene encodes CDR1 KGHSH and CDR2 LQKENI. V lost 3 bases to trimming and J lost 5 bases, with 16 bases between them. The CDR3 is 15 residues long. CDR3 nucleotide sequence: TGTGCCAGCTCACCTTCCCCAGGGCTGGAATATGGCTACACCTTC. Its translation is CASSPSPGLEYGYTF.